Listed below are T cell receptor beta chains from one sample, sequenced in a study of T cells in localized non-small cell lung cancer. TCRdb keeps only in-frame clones here, not all; method: immunoSEQ multiplex PCR. In the table there are 10,000 to 12,000 clones, about 68% of which are singletons. Specimen: peripheral blood, collected before any cancer treatment. The receptors originated from a male donor older than 55 with stage I lung adenocarcinoma. Each CDR3 is given with its conserved first and last residue. A D gene is named only where the DNA matches it firmly. Clone sizes are given selectively: once, few, many, or a class where the clone is expanded.

cdr3_nt | cdr3_aa | j_call | clone_size | d_call | v_call | cdr3_length
TGTGCCAGCAGCTATAACAGGGGAAATAATTCACCCCTCCACTTT | CASSYNRGNNSPLHF | TRBJ1-6 | few | TRBD1 | TRBV13 | 15
TGTGCCAGCATGACGGACAGAGACAATGAGCAGTTCTTC | CASMTDRDNEQFF | TRBJ2-1 | . | . | TRBV2 | 13
TGTGCCAGCAGCTTGAGACAGGCAGAGGAAGCTTTCTTT | CASSLRQAEEAFF | TRBJ1-1 | . | . | TRBV5-8 | 13
TGTGCCAGCAGCGTCGCTCCCCGGGGGGAGAATGAGCAGTTCTTC | CASSVAPRGENEQFF | TRBJ2-1 | . | TRBD2 | TRBV9 | 15
TGTGCCAGCAACTCGAGGGCCGGAACTGAAGCTTTCTTT | CASNSRAGTEAFF | TRBJ1-1 | once | . | TRBV2 | 13
TGTGCCAACCGGGACAGAGCTAACTATGGCTACACCTTC | CANRDRANYGYTF | TRBJ1-2 | . | TRBD1 | TRBV28 | 13
TGTGCCAGCAGGCCGACTAGCGGGGGGTACACCGGGGAGCTGTTTTTT | CASRPTSGGYTGELFF | TRBJ2-2 | . | TRBD2 | TRBV6-6 | 16
TGTGCCGCCTCGGGGCAGGGGGACACCGGGGAGCTGTTTTTT | CAASGQGDTGELFF | TRBJ2-2 | few | TRBD1 | TRBV7-9 | 14
TGTGCCAGCAGTGCAAACACTGAAGCTTTCTTT | CASSANTEAFF | TRBJ1-1 | few | . | TRBV6-5 | 11
TGTGCCACCAGCAGAGAGGTCGGCGCAAATTCACCCCTCCACTTT | CATSREVGANSPLHF | TRBJ1-6 | . | . | TRBV15 | 15
TGTGCCAGCAGTTACTCAGGGTCTGGCGTCTATGGCTACACCTTC | CASSYSGSGVYGYTF | TRBJ1-2 | . | . | TRBV6-5 | 15
TGTGCCAGCAGCTTGGGGGCCAGGGCGAACACTGAAGCTTTCTTT | CASSLGARANTEAFF | TRBJ1-1 | . | . | TRBV7-3 | 15
TGTGCCAGCAGTTCTGCGGGCAGGGTGCATGGCTACACCTTC | CASSSAGRVHGYTF | TRBJ1-2 | . | . | TRBV13 | 14
TGTGCCAGCAGCTTGGGACTAGTTACGCAGTATTTT | CASSLGLVTQYF | TRBJ2-3 | . | . | TRBV5-6 | 12
TGTGCCAGCAGTTCCACAGGGTACGACCATGGCTACACCTTC | CASSSTGYDHGYTF | TRBJ1-2 | . | . | TRBV6-5 | 14
TGTGCCAGCAGCCCCGGACAGGATAACGAGCAGTACTTC | CASSPGQDNEQYF | TRBJ2-7 | . | TRBD1 | TRBV7-9 | 13
TGTGCCAGCAGCTCATCCTCCGTGGTCACTGAAGCTTTCTTT | CASSSSSVVTEAFF | TRBJ1-1 | few | . | TRBV9 | 14
TGTGCCAGTAGTGCCCCCGGGCGGGCGCCCGATACGCAGTATTTT | CASSAPGRAPDTQYF | TRBJ2-3 | few | . | TRBV19 | 15
TGTGCCAGCAGTGACTGGGAGACCCAGTACTTC | CASSDWETQYF | TRBJ2-5 | . | . | TRBV25-1 | 11
TGCGCCAGCAGCCCGACAGGGGCAGATACGCAGTATTTT | CASSPTGADTQYF | TRBJ2-3 | . | TRBD1 | TRBV4-3 | 13
TGCGCCAGCAGCACCAACCCCGGGACAGGGATACGGGGTGAGCAGTACTTC | CASSTNPGTGIRGEQYF | TRBJ2-7 | . | TRBD1 | TRBV5-1 | 17
TGTGCCAGCGGGTGGGACCGGACCACTGAAGCTTTCTTT | CASGWDRTTEAFF | TRBJ1-1 | . | . | TRBV5-6 | 13
TGCGCCAGCAGCTTGCCAACAGGGGCGGTTAATGAGCAGTTCTTC | CASSLPTGAVNEQFF | TRBJ2-1 | . | TRBD1 | TRBV5-1 | 15
TGTGCCAGCAGCGACCGGGACCGCTCCTACAATGAGCAGTTCTTC | CASSDRDRSYNEQFF | TRBJ2-1 | . | . | TRBV7-3 | 15
TGTGCCAGCAGCCGATCGGACAGGGGTAGAGAGCAGTACTTC | CASSRSDRGREQYF | TRBJ2-7 | . | TRBD1 | TRBV7-3 | 14
TGTGCCAGCAGCTCCTACAGGGGGCTAGGCTACACCTTC | CASSSYRGLGYTF | TRBJ1-2 | . | TRBD1 | TRBV5-6 | 13
TGCGCCAGCAGCCAAGAGAGGGTCTACTATGGCTACACCTTC | CASSQERVYYGYTF | TRBJ1-2 | medium-sized | . | TRBV4-3 | 14
TGTGCCAGCAGCTTAGGGGGCCTTAATAATGAAAAACTGTTTTTT | CASSLGGLNNEKLFF | TRBJ1-4 | . | . | TRBV7-2 | 15
TGTGCCAGCAGCTTTCCTAGCGGGGGGGACTATACGCAGTATTTT | CASSFPSGGDYTQYF | TRBJ2-3 | . | TRBD2 | TRBV5-4 | 15
TGTGCCAGCAGTGACTCGATCGGCACCATATATTTT | CASSDSIGTIYF | TRBJ1-3 | . | . | TRBV6-4 | 12
TGTGCCAGCAGCTCCAGCCGGGGGGGGTACCAAGAGACCCAGTACTTC | CASSSSRGGYQETQYF | TRBJ2-5 | . | TRBD2 | TRBV7-8 | 16
TGTGCCAGCAGCTTAGCTCACAGGGGGAACGAGCAGTACTTC | CASSLAHRGNEQYF | TRBJ2-7 | . | TRBD1 | TRBV7-2 | 14
TGTGCCAGTAGTACCCTACTAGCAGGAGATACGCAGTATTTT | CASSTLLAGDTQYF | TRBJ2-3 | . | . | TRBV19 | 14
TGTGCCAGCAGCAAAGAGTTTTGTGAGGGTGTTGTCTGGGCAGGGTTCGGAAAACTGTTTTTT | CASSKEFCEGVVWAGFGKLFF | TRBJ1-4 | . | . | TRBV21-1 | 21